This T cell receptor (beta chain) was recovered during a study of T cells in narcolepsy. Study in general: Donors had narcolepsy type 1 or type 2, or were healthy controls. Whole-study results and caveats: Autoreactive clone sequences were missing from some blood memory CD4+ repertoires. Reportedly, autoreactive clonotypes were serially detected in patients' blood but not controls'. Comparing one patient's CSF and blood CD4+ clonotypes highlighted HCRT- and TRIB2-specific autoreactive clonotypes.

Using immunoSEQ multiplex PCR, the repertoire was profiled, and TCRdb retains in-frame clones only, with some absent. The sample lists roughly 27,000 clones; over 65% were seen once. Comment on this clone: Its target is not known.

The specimen sequenced was memory (CD45RA-) CD4+ T cells from blood. The receptor comes from a human donor in good health.

This CDR3 reads CASSQDPGPYEQYF. The CDR3, as DNA: TGCGCCAGCAGCCAAGATCCAGGGCCCTACGAGCAGTACTTC. This chain links TRBV4-3 with TRBJ2-7, with a possible D match to TRBD1 (5 bases). The CDR3 is made up of 14 amino acids. CDR1 is LGHNA and CDR2 is YSLEER in the germline V gene. V lost 0 bases, J lost 2 bases, and 8 bases lay in between.